This T cell receptor beta chain is drawn from a study of cytomegalovirus exposure and HLA in healthy donors. Study overall: Around 80 million unique TCR sequences came from HLA-typed donors in an early release. General study findings and limits: Across donors, most TCRs were seen rarely, yet some public ones were widespread.

Details on this clone: Antigen: not known.

Primers: 60 Vbeta forward and 13 Jbeta reverse. The data were produced by immunoSEQ multiplex PCR, yet TCRdb's version contains in-frame clones alone and is incomplete. Of around 190,000 clones listed, approximately 80% are singletons. The CDR3 extends over 15 amino acids. Germline values: CDR1 SGHRS, CDR2 YFSETQ. Losses at the gene ends were 4 bases for V and 7 bases for J; bases not matched to a gene: 6. The TCR sequence derives from a man aged 35-49 years in good health and CMV-seropositive. What was sequenced was PBMCs. V gene TRBV5-1 combines with J gene TRBJ2-5, with TRBD2 identical over 14 bases. The CDR3 DNA follows: TGCGCCAGCAGCACGGGACTAGCGGGGGAAAGGACCCAGTACTTC. It codes for CASSTGLAGERTQYF.